The clone carrying this T cell receptor (beta chain) has a handful of counts. The junction differs from germline at one of its ends, possibly a read error. The TCRbeta library incorporated unique molecular identifiers. MiXCR was run by TCRdb on the PCR reads, yielding one entry per CDR3 protein. The sample shows around 680,000 distinct CDR3 sequences, 15% to 20% of them seen only once. This entry is derived from a study of T-cell reconstitution after alpha-beta-depleted transplantation in children. Germline assignment: CDR1 DFQATT and CDR2 SNEGSKA (reference sequence). This CDR3 region has 17 residues.

This TCR was recovered from a human donor who donated a stem cell graft to a child with acute myeloid leukemia. Sequencing was performed on PBMCs from the stem cell graft donor, taken from the stem cell graft. V is TRBV20-1 and J is TRBJ2-1; 14 bases align to TRBD2. CDR3 loop: CCAKRTSGGTAYNEQFF. CDR3 DNA sequence: TGCTGTGCTAAAAGGACTAGCGGGGGGACAGCCTACAATGAGCAGTTCTTC.